This TCR beta chain was sequenced in a study of shared clonotypes between healthy human individuals. About the research overall: Every donor yielded three CD4 naive, three CD4 memory, two CD8 naive and one CD8 memory plate.

General study findings and limits: Against clonotypes common to all four donors, non-shared ones had lower generation probabilities. Larger estimated richness was generally recorded for naive subsets relative to memory subsets. Clonotype sharing across a few donors was observed for roughly 5% of naive CD4 clonotypes.

In regard to this clone: Antigen specificity is unknown.

Clones were read by immunoSEQ multiplex PCR, and TCRdb kept only the in-frame ones, dropping some. The table has 330,000 or so clones, roughly 70% seen once. CDR1 is ENHRY, CDR2 SYGVKD, per germline. CDR3 length equals 17 residues. Trimming removed 3 bases at V and 3 bases at J, with 17 bases between. The V call is TRBV10-3, the J call TRBJ2-2; the D gene is possibly TRBD1 (7 bases). The sequenced material came from memory CD4+ T cells sorted from blood. Subset indicated: CD45RA-negative fraction. The source is a man under 40 in good health. The chain's CDR3 is CAISEVSGDSYTGELFF. The CDR3 nucleotides are TGTGCCATCAGTGAAGTTTCGGGGGACAGTTACACCGGGGAGCTGTTTTTT.